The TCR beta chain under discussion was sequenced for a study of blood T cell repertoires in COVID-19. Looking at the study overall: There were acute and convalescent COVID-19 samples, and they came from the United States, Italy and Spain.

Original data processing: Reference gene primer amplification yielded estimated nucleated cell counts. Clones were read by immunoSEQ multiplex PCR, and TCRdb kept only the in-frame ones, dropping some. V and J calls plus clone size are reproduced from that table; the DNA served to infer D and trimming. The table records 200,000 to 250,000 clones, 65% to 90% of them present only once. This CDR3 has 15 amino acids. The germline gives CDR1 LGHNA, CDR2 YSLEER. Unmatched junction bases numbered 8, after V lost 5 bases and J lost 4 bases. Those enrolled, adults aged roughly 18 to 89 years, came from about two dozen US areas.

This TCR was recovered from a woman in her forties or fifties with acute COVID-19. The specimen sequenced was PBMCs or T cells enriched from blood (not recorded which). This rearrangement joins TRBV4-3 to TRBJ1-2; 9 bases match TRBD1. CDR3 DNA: TGCGCCAGCAGCTACCGGGACAGGGAGGTCTATGGCTACACCTTC. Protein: CASSYRDREVYGYTF.